These T cell receptor beta chains were read from a single sample in a study of CXCR4 blockade with PD-1 therapy in pancreatic cancer. Assay used: immunoSEQ multiplex PCR; TCRdb lists only in-frame clones, some missing. The table includes about 8,100 clones, 50% to 75% detected once. The specimen was tumor tissue. The receptor source for this set is a human donor with pancreatic ductal adenocarcinoma. Both conserved end residues are part of each CDR3. Each record gives: J gene, V gene, clone size, D gene, CDR3 DNA, CDR3 protein. D genes are given only for firm matches. Size tells how often a clone was seen (once, few, many) or the class of an expanded clone, and some rows leave it out.

TRBJ1-3	TRBV4-1	-	-	TGCGCCAGCAGCCAAGACCGGGTCTCTGGAAACACCATATATTTT	CASSQDRVSGNTIYF
TRBJ1-4	TRBV28	-	-	TGTGCCAGCAGTTCACGCTCCCAGGAACTGTTTTTT	CASSSRSQELFF
TRBJ1-1	TRBV4-1	-	-	TGCGTCAGCAGCCAAGATGCGGGGGCCCTGAGGGCTTTCTTT	CVSSQDAGALRAFF
TRBJ2-5	TRBV19	few	TRBD2	TGTGCCAGTAGAGTGGGCGGGAGGGCCCAAGAGACCCAGTACTTC	CASRVGGRAQETQYF
TRBJ2-1	TRBV19	-	TRBD2	TGTGCCAGTAGCCCCACGACTAGCGGGTACAATGAGCAGTTCTTC	CASSPTTSGYNEQFF
TRBJ2-3	TRBV28	-	TRBD2	TGTGCCAGCAGTTCTTCCGGGAGGGGCACAGATACGCAGTATTTT	CASSSSGRGTDTQYF
TRBJ2-1	TRBV19	-	-	TGTGCCAGTAGACTCCGGTCGAGCGGGTTAAACAATGAGCAGTTCTTC	CASRLRSSGLNNEQFF
TRBJ2-5	TRBV6-7	-	-	TGTGCCAGCGGGGCGGGGCCTTCGGAGACCCAGTACTTC	CASGAGPSETQYF
TRBJ1-1	TRBV30	-	TRBD1	TGTGCCTGGAGTGGAACAGGGGTGAACACTGAAGCTTTCTTT	CAWSGTGVNTEAFF
TRBJ2-3	TRBV29-1	few	-	TGCAGCGTTGGGGGGACCACAGATACGCAGTATTTT	CSVGGTTDTQYF
TRBJ2-5	TRBV12-5	-	-	TGTGCTAGTGCCCACCCCGGACAAGAGACCCAGTACTTC	CASAHPGQETQYF
TRBJ2-1	TRBV6-4	-	-	TGTGCCAGCAGTGAAGGGGTGTTTGGTTCCGGTAATGAGCAGTTCTTC	CASSEGVFGSGNEQFF
TRBJ2-5	TRBV19	-	TRBD1	TGTGCCAGTAGTATAGTGGGGACAGGGAGACAAGAGACCCAGTACTTC	CASSIVGTGRQETQYF
TRBJ2-3	TRBV19	-	-	TGTGCCAGTAGTCTCGGACGGGGGCGCACAGATACGCAGTATTTT	CASSLGRGRTDTQYF
TRBJ2-1	TRBV25-1	few	-	TGTGCCAGCAGTGTGGGCCGTACCTACAATGAGCAGTTCTTC	CASSVGRTYNEQFF